This entry lists 9 T cell receptor beta chains sequenced from one sample in a study of identical twins. TCRdb itself ran the 5' RACE reads through MiXCR, one entry per CDR3 protein. The sample holds 1.5 million to 2 million distinct CDR3 sequences; about 30% are singletons and the top ten take about 0.27%. The sequenced sample was cord blood. The receptors derive from a newborn girl in good health.

The chain carries TRBV9 and TRBJ1-2, with 12 nucleotides matching TRBD1. V was clipped by 1 base and J by 8 bases; unmatched bases: 6. The germline gives CDR1 SGDLS, CDR2 YYNGEE. The length of the CDR3 is 15 residues. The CDR3 loop reads CASSVSGQGAAGYTF. CDR3 nucleotide sequence: TGTGCCAGCAGCGTATCGGGACAGGGGGCGGCAGGCTACACCTTC.

This clonotype was picked up a small number of times. The chain couples TRBV18 to TRBJ2-1, with D possibly TRBD1 on 6 matching bases. The CDR3 extends over 15 amino acids. The V gene's germline CDR1 is KGHSH and CDR2 LQKENI. V was trimmed by 5 bases and J by 8 bases, leaving 19 bases between them. The DNA for the CDR3 is TGTGCCAGCTCATCCCCCCCACTAAAGGGGGATGAGCAGTTCTTC. Its translation is CASSSPPLKGDEQFF.

This clonotype appeared a few times. This chain links TRBV2 with TRBJ1-4; D unclear. The CDR3 spans 15 residues. CDR1 and CDR2 (germline): SNHLY, FYNNEI. Between the trimmed V and J ends, which lost 6 bases and 0 bases, there was a span of 11 bases. In DNA, the CDR3 is TGTGCCAGCAGCCAACAGCGTTCAACTAATGAAAAACTGTTTTTT. This translates into CASSQQRSTNEKLFF.

V and J are TRBV18 and TRBJ1-1, with 10 bases that match TRBD1. The CDR3 is 19 amino acids. The germline CDR1 and CDR2 sequences are KGHSH and LQKENI. With V trimmed by 3 bases and J by 0 bases, 13 bases remained unmatched. In DNA, the CDR3 is TGTGCCAGCTCACCTTTATCCGGGACAGGGGTCTCAATGAACACTGAAGCTTTCTTT. It is translated as CASSPLSGTGVSMNTEAFF.

The CDR3 DNA is TGCAGTGCTAGCTCGGTGGGGATCTCCTACGAGCAGTACTTC. Translating it yields CSASSVGISYEQYF. The gene calls are TRBV20-1 and TRBJ2-4; D is uncertain. The J call could be wrong; TRBJ2-7 is a better fit for the DNA end. The CDR3 totals 14 residues. Germline lookup yields CDR1 DFQATT and CDR2 SNEGSKA (reference sequence).

J is TRBJ2-3 and V is TRBV28; D possibly uses TRBD1 or TRBD2 (5 bases each). The CDR3 has 13 amino acids. Trimming removed 10 bases at V and 4 bases at J, with 15 bases between. Germline CDR1 is MDHEN and CDR2 is SYDVKM. The CDR3 here is CATTSRESDTQYF. The CDR3 nucleotides read TGTGCCACCACTTCCAGGGAGTCAGATACGCAGTATTTT.

In this sample, this clonotype turned up a few times. The chain is built from TRBV12-3 or TRBV12-4 and TRBJ2-4, with 9 bases identical to TRBD2. The V and J ends lost 6 bases and 6 bases, in that order; junction bases with no gene match: 0. CDR3 length equals 12 residues. The CDR3 sequence is CASRLAGNIQYF. The DNA of the CDR3 is TGTGCCAGCAGACTAGCGGGAAACATTCAGTACTTC.

This clonotype was seen only once. The chain is built from TRBV20-1 and TRBJ2-1; 8 nucleotides line up with TRBD2. The CDR3 length is 15 residues. The junction had 12 bases not matched to a gene; V was cut back by 6 bases and J by 5 bases. From germline, CDR1 is DFQATT and CDR2 SNEGSKA (reference sequence). The CDR3 DNA follows: TGCAGTGCCCCTGATGGGCGCGGGGGGAACAATGAGCAGTTCTTC. It encodes CSAPDGRGGNNEQFF.

The chain combines TRBV5-1 with TRBJ1-2; TRBD1 agrees at 7 bases. Losses at the gene ends were 1 base for V and 9 bases for J; bases not matched to a gene: 9. CDR3 length: 14 residues. CDR1 is SGHRS and CDR2 is YFSETQ in the germline V gene. The CDR3 DNA sequence: TGCGCCAGCAGCTTGACAGGGGAAGGTTCCCGCTACACCTTC. Protein sequence: CASSLTGEGSRYTF.